This entry is about one TCR beta chain. Which antigen it targets is not known. One base away there is no much larger clone; base qualities are not given. The V end loses 4 bases and the J end loses 4 bases, and a stretch of 17 bases separates them. The CDR3 covers 15 residues, taking in both the cysteine and the phenylalanine. Just CDR3 DNA is preserved here, 45 bases in frame from base 1. Based on the germline V gene, the CDR1 and CDR2 sequences are SGHDT and YYEEEE. The sample originates from a study of PD-1 blockade in classical Hodgkin lymphoma (dated by TCRdb to 2018 to 2020). About the study as a whole: Nivolumab dosing was 3 mg/kg intravenously every 2 weeks, continuing until either disease progression or unacceptable toxicity. To define a peripheral blood immune signature of response to PD-1 blockade in classical Hodgkin lymphoma, the study combined TCR beta sequencing with CyTOF. The paper's findings and limits, for the study overall: Lower diversity was seen in patients whose nivolumab began less than 1 year after ASCT, and these patients were left out of later analyses so that immune reconstitution would not confound the results. Only a single clinical trial cohort was studied, and what caused the repertoire differences, possibly disease activity or prior therapy, remained undefined. Baseline TCR diversity was reported to be lower in newly diagnosed patients than in healthy donors, and even lower in relapsed/refractory patients. Baseline diversity similar to that of newly diagnosed patients was observed in trial patients achieving complete response, whereas significantly lower diversity was observed in partial responders and progressors. CD4+ but not CD8+ TCR diversity rose significantly by C4D1 (p=0.0027 vs p=0.16), most apparent in complete responders (p=0.02).

What this sample's time point label stands for: cycle 4 day 1 (C4D1), after 5 to 7 weeks of nivolumab. Every trial patient had relapsed following autologous stem cell transplantation, and prior brentuximab vedotin exposure was what differed among cohorts A, B and C. A total of under 70 patients with relapsed/refractory classical Hodgkin lymphoma made up the trial cohort, and each patient's best overall response was complete response, partial response or progressive disease. Trial patients were treated with single-agent nivolumab in the multi-cohort phase II CheckMate 205 trial. Best overall response was determined by an independent review committee according to the 2007 International Working Group response criteria. Trial PBMCs were collected immediately before nivolumab initiation (C1D1) and during therapy at cycle 2 day 1 and cycle 4 day 1. Peripheral blood was collected in 8 mL Vacutainer Cell Preparation Tubes, from which PBMCs were isolated by centrifugation and then cryopreserved.

Genomic DNA was extracted with the Qiagen DNeasy kit from unsorted PBMCs and from negatively selected CD4+ and CD8+ fractions. Amplification of TCR beta CDR3 regions was done by immunoSEQ multiplex PCR with primers that anneal to V and J segments. Amplification bias was minimized using a synthetic immune receptor repertoire, and residual bias was removed computationally after sequencing. Turning to the authors' computational methods: Custom Python scripts were used to quantify repertoire diversity as the Shannon entropy index. Unsorted, CD4+ and CD8+ repertoires were examined separately, except in combined analyses, for which CD4+ and CD8+ sequences were merged in silico. Clonal expansion was defined as a frequency increase of at least 2-fold after treatment compared with C1D1, and clones undetected at baseline were assigned a pseudocount of 0.5. Singleton clones were defined as clones with 0 or 1 copy at C1D1, and non-singleton clones were defined as clones with 2 or more copies. Clones expanded in unsorted samples were annotated as CD4+, CD8+ or unknown by matching protein sequences in sorted samples from the same patient. Wilcoxon tests on paired samples were used to test diversity changes from C1D1 to C4D1. TCRdb re-hosts the immuneACCESS table, in-frame sequences only. Its copies lack some clones; in the studies checked, an unresolved V gene accounts for under half of them, and the cause for the rest is not known. For V, J and clone size, that table is used; D and trimming come from the DNA. The sample profile shows tens of thousands of clones; approximately 80% of them were found once. The ten largest account for around 23% of the sample.

Sequencing was performed on peripheral blood mononuclear cells (PBMCs), taken before the fourth cycle of nivolumab. The clonotype was recovered from a human donor with classical Hodgkin lymphoma. The chain is made from TRBV5-6 and TRBJ1-1; the D segment could be TRBD1, given 5 matching bases. The CDR3 in this case is CASSPPGPRPTEAFF. The DNA reads as follows: TGTGCCAGCAGCCCCCCGGGACCCCGGCCCACTGAAGCTTTCTTT.